A single sample gave rise to the 24 T cell receptor beta chains below, sequenced in a study of post-analysis software for immune sequencing data. Study-wide results and caveats: The study found TRBV5-6, TRBV5-1 and TRBV20-1 among several TRBV segments more frequent in patients than controls.

For these receptors, no antigen is known. Prepared libraries of TCR beta cDNA carried unique molecular identifiers. Via MiXCR, TCRdb re-called the PCR reads, giving one row per CDR3 protein. The sample comprises more than 500,000 distinct CDR3 sequences, 30% to 40% of which are singletons, and roughly 6% rests with the top ten. The sequencing input was blood. These receptor sequences come from a girl between 2 and 17 years old with multiple sclerosis.

This clonotype was found a few times. The rearrangement joins TRBV7-2 to TRBJ2-5, with 9 positions matching TRBD2. This CDR3 is built from 17 residues. With 6 bases clipped from V and 4 bases from J, the junction kept 15 bases outside the gene matches. Germline V gene lookup returns CDR1 SGHTA and CDR2 FQGNSA. CDR3 nucleotide sequence: TGTGCCAGCAGTCCCTCTGGGCGAGCGGGGGGCACAGAGACCCAGTACTTC. Amino acids: CASSPSGRAGGTETQYF.

There are many counts of this clonotype. The J gene is TRBJ2-5, the V gene TRBV20-1, with unresolved D. The CDR3 spans 11 residues. Looked up from germline, CDR1 is DFQATT and CDR2 is SNEGSKA (reference sequence). Trimming left V 6 bases short and J 3 bases short, with 8 bases between. The CDR3 region has the DNA TGCAGTGCGAAGCCAGAAGAGACCCAGTACTTC. Protein product: CSAKPEETQYF.

The CDR3 reads CASSTGTSGAQETQYF. CDR3 DNA sequence: TGTGCCAGCAGCACCGGGACTAGCGGGGCACAAGAGACCCAGTACTTC. This chain connects TRBV6-6 to TRBJ2-5; 13 bases map to TRBD2. This CDR3 is 16 amino acids long. V was clipped by 6 bases and J by 2 bases; unmatched bases: 6. CDR1 is MNHNY and CDR2 is SVGAGI in the germline V gene (reference sequence).

This clonotype was seen only a few times. This chain joins TRBV18 and TRBJ1-2, with a tentative D call TRBD1 (6 bases). The CDR3 consists of 14 residues. The V end lost 1 base, the J end lost 8 bases, and 14 bases lay between the germline ends. Germline V gene lookup returns CDR1 KGHSH and CDR2 LQKENI. This CDR3 reads CASSPRGAPRGYTF. Written as DNA, the CDR3 is TGTGCCAGCTCACCACGGGGGGCGCCGCGCGGCTACACCTTC.

The V and J genes are TRBV29-1 and TRBJ1-4; possibly TRBD1 for D (5 bases). CDR3 length: 13 amino acids. Germline values: CDR1 SQVTM, CDR2 ANQGSEA. V was pared by 4 bases and J by 8 bases, with 14 bases between. CDR3 in amino acids: CSVGGRAKEKLFF. The CDR3 DNA sequence: TGCAGCGTTGGGGGCAGGGCGAAGGAAAAACTGTTTTTT.

This clonotype was found many times. The chain couples TRBV20-1 to TRBJ2-5, with TRBD1 identical over 10 bases. The germline V gene has CDR1 DFQATT and CDR2 SNEGSKA (reference sequence). This CDR3 contains 14 residues. The J segment lost 3 bases and the V segment lost 4 bases, leaving 5 bases of the junction unmatched. The DNA of the CDR3 is TGCAGTGCTATCCGGACAGGGGGGGAAGAGACCCAGTACTTC. It translates to CSAIRTGGEETQYF.

The chain joins TRBV18 to TRBJ2-7; TRBD1 is a possible D gene (5 bases). V lost 5 bases, J lost 3 bases, and 20 bases lay in between. The CDR3 totals 16 residues. Germline loops: CDR1 KGHSH, CDR2 LQKENI. CDR3 protein: CASSAPRQGTDYEQYF. The DNA of the CDR3 is TGTGCCAGCTCAGCCCCACGTCAGGGAACGGACTACGAGCAGTACTTC.

The rearrangement joins TRBV20-1 to TRBJ1-2; D is uncertain. The CDR3 extends over 11 amino acids. V shed 6 bases and J shed 7 bases, with 12 bases lying between them. Germline CDR1 is DFQATT and CDR2 is SNEGSKA (reference sequence). The CDR3 region is CSAKSPGGYTF. CDR3 nucleotides: TGCAGTGCAAAGAGTCCGGGTGGCTACACCTTC.

The V gene is TRBV7-9, the J gene TRBJ2-1, with D possibly being TRBD1 or TRBD2 (7 bases each). The CDR3 extends over 17 amino acids. V was shortened by 7 bases and J by 6 bases, with 25 bases between the two germline ends. Germline lookup yields CDR1 SEHNR and CDR2 FQNEAQ (reference sequence). The DNA for the CDR3 is TGTGCCAGCAACCCGGGAGGTGGGGACAGACTCACCAATGAGCAGTTCTTC. Residues: CASNPGGGDRLTNEQFF.

The chain uses TRBV9 and TRBJ2-4; 7 bases are shared with TRBD2. Germline-derived CDR1 and CDR2 are SGDLS and YYNGEE. The CDR3 has 13 residues. V dropped 0 bases and J dropped 13; count of bases not matched to a gene: 7. The chain's CDR3 is CASSVAGSREQYF. In DNA form, the CDR3 reads TGTGCCAGCAGCGTAGCTGGGTCGCGGGAGCAGTACTTC.

V gene TRBV5-6 combines with J gene TRBJ1-1; D unclear. Germline loops: CDR1 SGHDT, CDR2 YYEEEE. V lost 0 bases, J lost 6 bases, and 12 bases lay in between. The CDR3 has 14 amino acids. CDR3 loop: CASSLDTEWAEAFF. CDR3 DNA sequence: TGTGCCAGCAGCTTGGATACGGAGTGGGCTGAAGCTTTCTTT.

A few counts support this clonotype. The rearrangement uses TRBV5-1 and TRBJ1-2; D ambiguous. V was clipped by 1 base and J by 8 bases, with 9 bases between them. Germline V gene sequence: CDR1 SGHRS, CDR2 YFSETQ. CDR3 length: 12 residues. The CDR3 sequence: CASSLNLEGYTF. The CDR3 nucleotides are TGCGCCAGCAGCTTGAACCTTGAGGGCTACACCTTC.

This chain uses TRBV5-1 with TRBJ2-7; D might be TRBD1 (6 bases). The closer fit of TRBJ2-5 to the DNA end suggests the J call may be wrong. Germline V gene lookup returns CDR1 SGHRS and CDR2 YFSETQ. This CDR3 is 16 amino acids long. The DNA for the CDR3 is TGCGCCAGCAGCTTGGGTCAAACAGGGATTCCAGAGACCCAGTACTTC. Encoded protein: CASSLGQTGIPETQYF.

This clonotype was counted between two and nine times. This sequence joins TRBV3-1 and TRBJ2-5, with TRBD2 matching over 9 bases. Germline V CDR1 and CDR2: LGHDT, YNNKEL (reference sequence). The trim removed 3 bases at V and 5 bases at J, leaving 4 bases unmatched. The CDR3 extends over 14 amino acids. CDR3 in amino acids: CASSHGLAYETQYF. The CDR3, as DNA: TGTGCCAGCAGCCACGGACTAGCGTACGAGACCCAGTACTTC.

V and J are TRBV2 and TRBJ2-5; either TRBD1 or TRBD2 may supply D (6 bases each). Per the germline V gene, CDR1 is SNHLY and CDR2 is FYNNEI. The length of the CDR3 is 11 residues. V gave up 7 bases and J gave up 11 bases, with 14 bases separating them. The CDR3 reads CASTGGNEQYF. CDR3 DNA sequence: TGTGCCAGCACCGGGGGCAATGAGCAGTACTTC.

The chain combines TRBV5-1 with TRBJ1-2; D unclear. Per the germline V gene, CDR1 is SGHRS and CDR2 is YFSETQ. Trimming pared 4 bases from V and 4 bases from J, leaving 8 bases between. The CDR3 runs to 12 residues. CDR3 nucleotide sequence: TGCGCCAGCAGCGGAAATTCCTATGGCTACACCTTC. Amino acid sequence: CASSGNSYGYTF.

This clonotype has ten or more counts. CDR3 in amino acids: CASSFGGVAETQYF. The CDR3 DNA sequence: TGCGCCAGCAGCTTCGGAGGGGTTGCGGAGACCCAGTACTTC. This chain connects TRBV5-1 to TRBJ2-5; D is perhaps TRBD2 (6 bases). Germline V CDR1 and CDR2: SGHRS, YFSETQ. Trimming removed 2 bases at V and 5 bases at J, with 13 bases between. CDR3 size: 14 residues. The whole variable domain, remainder taken from reference TRBV5-1 and TRBJ2-5, is KAGVTQTPRYLIKTRGQQVTLSCSPISGHRSVSWYQQTPGQGLQFLFEYFSETQRNKGNFPGRFSGRQFSNSRSEMNVSTLELGDSALYLCASSFGGVAETQYFGPGTRLLVL.

The rearrangement links TRBV7-6 to TRBJ1-3; D may be TRBD1 (6 bases). The CDR3 runs 15 residues. Germline CDR1 reads SGHVS; CDR2 reads FNYEAQ. The V end lost 5 bases, the J end lost 2 bases, and 13 bases lay between the germline ends. The CDR3 spells CASSRSTGTGNTIYF. The CDR3 coding sequence is TGTGCCAGCAGCCGGAGCACAGGGACTGGAAACACCATATATTTT.

The CDR3 here is CASSQGQGANEKLFF. CDR3 DNA: TGTGCCAGCTCACAAGGACAGGGGGCTAATGAAAAACTGTTTTTT. V is TRBV18 and J is TRBJ1-4, with 10 bases aligning to TRBD1. V lost 4 bases to trimming and J lost 3 bases; unmatched junction nucleotides: 2. The CDR3 is made up of 15 amino acids. From germline, CDR1 is KGHSH and CDR2 LQKENI.

This clonotype was seen a single time. The V call is TRBV20-1, the J call TRBJ2-5; possibly TRBD1 or TRBD2 for D (6 bases each). The CDR3 is 16 amino acids. Germline V gene sequence: CDR1 DFQATT, CDR2 SNEGSKA (reference sequence). V lost 2 bases to trimming and J lost 0 bases, with 16 bases between them. CDR3 region: CSARRAGGPYQETQYF. In nucleotides, the CDR3 is TGCAGTGCTAGAAGGGCCGGGGGCCCGTACCAAGAGACCCAGTACTTC.

The chain recombines TRBV27 with TRBJ1-1; 7 bases line up with TRBD1. The CDR3 consists of 13 residues. The V gene's germline CDR1 is MNHEY and CDR2 SMNVEV (reference sequence). V shed 4 bases, J shed 4 bases, and the junction held 3 bases outside the gene matches. CDR3 nucleotides: TGTGCCAGCAGTTACTACAGGGGCACTGAAGCTTTCTTT. Protein sequence: CASSYYRGTEAFF.

The chain uses TRBV20-1 and TRBJ1-5, with unresolved D. Looked up from germline, CDR1 is DFQATT and CDR2 is SNEGSKA (reference sequence). V lost 3 bases to trimming and J lost 1 base, with 13 bases between them. There are 15 residues in the CDR3. As DNA, the CDR3 is TGCAGTGCTAGTGAGAGGATGGGGAGCAATCAGCCCCAGCATTTT. This sequence encodes CSASERMGSNQPQHF.

This clonotype showed up just a few times. The genes are TRBV3-1 and TRBJ2-1; tentative D call: TRBD1 (5 bases). The CDR3 runs 13 residues. V lost 1 base and J 6 bases, leaving 7 bases between the germline ends. CDR1 and CDR2 (germline): LGHDT, YNNKEL (reference sequence). CDR3: CASSQVGVNEQFF. DNA for the CDR3: TGTGCCAGCAGCCAAGTAGGGGTCAATGAGCAGTTCTTC.

This clonotype was counted a few times. This chain connects TRBV20-1 to TRBJ2-1; 10 bases fit TRBD1. This CDR3 comprises 15 residues. With 4 bases clipped from V and 9 bases from J, the junction kept 12 bases outside the gene matches. Per the germline V gene, CDR1 is DFQATT and CDR2 is SNEGSKA (reference sequence). The CDR3 reads CSATDPGQGMTEQFF. In nucleotides, the CDR3 is TGCAGTGCTACGGATCCGGGACAGGGGATGACTGAGCAGTTCTTC.